This T cell receptor (beta chain) was sequenced during a study of shared clonotypes between healthy human individuals. Trimming removed 1 base from V and 2 bases from J; junction bases left unmatched: 5. The CDR3 spans 16 residues. Germline CDR1 reads MNHNS; CDR2 reads SASEGT. This table comes from immunoSEQ multiplex PCR, and its TCRdb copy is limited to in-frame clones, with some not included. The top ten hold about 1.2% of the sample, which has over a million clones, roughly 96% seen once. Study-wide results and caveats: Clonotype sharing among donors, it was expected, would be affected by sequencing depth.

Notes on this clone: Its specificity is unknown.

Naive CD45RA+ and memory CD45RA-negative subsets were split from CD4+ cells. The sequencing sample was made of naive CD4+ T cells sorted from blood. The subset: CD45RA+ positively selected. The receptor was derived from a man aged 25-45 years in good health. The J gene is TRBJ2-7, the V gene TRBV6-1, with 10 bases identical to TRBD1. Here the CDR3 reads CASSEGRGTGAYEQYF. The CDR3 bases are TGTGCCAGCAGTGAAGGGCGGGGGACAGGGGCCTACGAGCAGTACTTC.